Presented here are 22 T cell receptor beta chains from one specimen sequenced in a study of blood T cell repertoires in COVID-19. The assay was immunoSEQ multiplex PCR, and TCRdb's table has in-frame clones only and misses some. This sample has about 120,000 clones, with more than 80% found just once. Sequenced: peripheral blood. The receptors come from a man aged 35-49 years with acute or convalescent COVID-19.

The chain is built from TRBV7-2 and TRBJ1-6; no definite D call. V gave up 3 bases and J gave up 10 bases, with 16 bases separating them. The CDR3 is 15 amino acids. Germline CDR1 is SGHTA and CDR2 is FQGNSA. The CDR3: CASSFGTAQESPLHF. CDR3 nucleotides: TGTGCCAGCAGCTTTGGTACAGCCCAAGAGTCACCCCTCCACTTT. The full variable domain, rest sourced from reference TRBV7-2 and TRBJ1-6, is GAGVSQSPSNKVTEKGKDVELRCDPISGHTALYWYRQSLGQGLEFLIYFQGNSAPDKSGLPSDRFSAERTGGSVSTLTIQRTQQEDSAVYLCASSFGTAQESPLHFGNGTRLTVT.

The genes are TRBV21-1 and TRBJ1-2; the listed D gene, TRBD1, was not tested against the DNA. TRBV21-1 is designated a pseudogene. The CDR3 has 16 residues. CDR3: CASRRDRDSANYGYTF. The CDR3 DNA reads TGTGCCAGCCGGCGGGACAGGGATTCTGCTAACTATGGCTACACCTTC.

V usage is TRBV30 and J usage is TRBJ2-1, with 7 bases aligning to TRBD1. The CDR3 spans 14 residues. CDR1 and CDR2 (germline): GTSNPN, SVGIG (reference sequence). The junction had 12 bases not matched to a gene; V was cut back by 5 bases and J by 8 bases. The CDR3, as DNA: TGTGCCTGGGGGAAAGGGACAGAGAATGATGAGCAGTTCTTC. Protein: CAWGKGTENDEQFF.

The V and J genes are TRBV7-2 and TRBJ1-5; tentative D call: TRBD1 (6 bases). Germline values: CDR1 SGHTA, CDR2 FQGNSA. Trimming shortened V by 8 bases and J by 4 bases, and 12 bases separated the two germline ends. The CDR3 loop spans 13 amino acids. The CDR3 DNA follows: TGTGCCAGCGAAAGGGGGGGGAATCAGCCCCAGCATTTT. Encoded protein: CASERGGNQPQHF.

The rearrangement joins TRBV9 to TRBJ1-3; 8 nucleotides agree with TRBD1. J lost 9 bases, V lost 3 bases, and 11 bases had no gene match. The CDR3 loop spans 15 amino acids. Germline lookup yields CDR1 SGDLS and CDR2 YYNGEE. In DNA form, the CDR3 reads TGTGCCAGCAGCGCTCACAAAACAGGGGGTGCCACCATATATTTT. Amino acid sequence: CASSAHKTGGATIYF.

The chain is built from TRBV6-5 and TRBJ2-1, with a possible D match to TRBD2 (5 bases). The V gene's germline CDR1 is MNHEY and CDR2 SVGAGI. Trimming left V 5 bases short and J 5 bases short, with 10 bases between. This CDR3 region has 13 residues. CDR3: CASSRGPNNEQFF. CDR3 DNA: TGTGCCAGCAGTCGCGGGCCGAACAATGAGCAGTTCTTC.

The chain couples TRBV19 to TRBJ1-3; 9 nucleotides match TRBD1. Germline assignment: CDR1 LNHDA and CDR2 SQIVND (reference sequence). The V and J ends lost 5 bases and 3 bases, in that order; junction bases with no gene match: 5. The CDR3 covers 15 residues. The CDR3 nucleotides are TGTGCCAGTAGTCTCGGACAGGGGCTTGGAAACACCATATATTTT. Its translation is CASSLGQGLGNTIYF.

The gene calls are TRBV5-6 and TRBJ2-7, with D uncertain. The germline gives CDR1 SGHDT, CDR2 YYEEEE. The CDR3 runs 12 residues. Trimming took 4 bases from V and 6 from J, leaving 11 bases between them. The CDR3, as DNA: TGTGCCAGCAGCGCCGGTTTTCGCGAGCAGTACTTC. Translation gives CASSAGFREQYF.

The chain recombines TRBV7-2 with TRBJ1-5; TRBD1 matches 8 bases. This CDR3 contains 14 residues. Trimming at V came to 5 bases and at J to 5 bases, leaving 5 bases not matched to a gene. The germline V gene encodes CDR1 SGHTA and CDR2 FQGNSA. The CDR3 DNA reads as TGTGCCAGCAGCCCTGGACAGGGCTATCAGCCCCAGCATTTT. This codes for CASSPGQGYQPQHF.

V and J are TRBV5-6 and TRBJ2-5; D unclear. Trimming shortened V by 0 bases and J by 0 bases, and 9 bases separated the two germline ends. The CDR3 is 15 amino acids. From germline, CDR1 is SGHDT and CDR2 YYEEEE. DNA for the CDR3: TGTGCCAGCAGCTTGGTGGAGCCTTACCAAGAGACCCAGTACTTC. This translates into CASSLVEPYQETQYF.

The chain carries TRBV5-1 and TRBJ1-1, with D maybe TRBD1 (5 bases). The length of the CDR3 is 14 residues. CDR1 and CDR2 (germline): SGHRS, YFSETQ. Trimming removed 3 bases from V and 0 bases from J, with 9 bases in between. CDR3 protein: CASSSTVMNTEAFF. As DNA, the CDR3 is TGCGCCAGCAGCTCGACAGTTATGAACACTGAAGCTTTCTTT.

This sequence joins TRBV2 and TRBJ1-5; D may be TRBD1 (6 bases). V was pared by 8 bases and J by 5 bases, with 19 bases between. The CDR3 covers 15 residues. Per germline, CDR1 SNHLY and CDR2 FYNNEI. The CDR3 sequence: CASGERDTSYQPQHF. CDR3 DNA sequence: TGTGCCAGCGGGGAACGGGACACTTCTTATCAGCCCCAGCATTTT.

This clone was detected only a few times. V gene TRBV7-2 combines with J gene TRBJ2-2; a weak D match, TRBD1 (7 bases). This CDR3 has 14 amino acids. V was cut by 6 bases and J by 5 bases, with 13 bases left in between. Looked up from germline, CDR1 is SGHTA and CDR2 is FQGNSA. For the CDR3, the DNA is TGTGCCAGCAGGCGGGACAGATCAACCGGGGAGCTGTTTTTT. Its translation is CASRRDRSTGELFF.

The rearrangement links TRBV27 to TRBJ2-3; maybe TRBD1 (5 bases). The germline V and J ends were trimmed by 7 bases and 6 bases, with 17 bases remaining between them. The CDR3 length is 14 residues. CDR1 and CDR2 (germline): MNHEY, SMNVEV (reference sequence). CDR3 in amino acids: CASIQSRGSDTQYF. The CDR3 DNA is TGTGCCAGCATACAATCAAGGGGTTCGGATACGCAGTATTTT.

The chain combines TRBV18 with TRBJ2-7, with TRBD2 matching 11 bases. Unmatched junction bases numbered 4, after V lost 3 bases and J lost 3 bases. The CDR3 is 15 amino acids. Germline V gene data show CDR1 as KGHSH and CDR2 as LQKENI. In nucleotides, the CDR3 is TGTGCCAGCTCACCGGTAGGGACTAGCGGCTACGAGCAGTACTTC. Translation gives CASSPVGTSGYEQYF.

To note about this clone: Being one base from a much bigger clone, this may be a read error. The sample carries other DNA sequences with the same CDR3. The chain has TRBV9 and TRBJ1-2, with TRBD1 identical over 10 bases. The CDR3 runs to 15 residues. CDR1 and CDR2 (germline): SGDLS, YYNGEE. CDR3 in DNA: TGTGCCAGCAGCGCGACGGACAGGGGGGACTATGGCTACACCTTT. Translated, it gives CASSATDRGDYGYTF.

The CDR3, as DNA: TGCGCCAGCAGCCACACAGGGTCCCAAGGCGCTTTCTTT. Encoded protein: CASSHTGSQGAFF. The chain uses TRBV5-1 and TRBJ1-1; the D gene is possibly TRBD1 (6 bases). The CDR3 covers 13 residues. Trimming removed 4 bases at V and 11 bases at J, with 18 bases between. CDR1 and CDR2 from the germline V gene are SGHRS and YFSETQ.

V and J are TRBV25-1 and TRBJ1-2; the match to TRBD1 covers 7 bases. Germline CDR1 is MGHDK and CDR2 is SYGVNS. The V gene end was trimmed by 6 bases and the J gene end by 7 bases; junction bases not matched to a gene: 5. The CDR3 is made up of 12 amino acids. The CDR3: CASSEAGGGYTF. The CDR3 nucleotides are TGTGCCAGCAGCGAGGCAGGGGGTGGCTACACCTTC.

The chain carries TRBV10-2 and TRBJ1-5; no definite D call. The V end lost 10 bases, the J end lost 7 bases, and 17 bases lay between the germline ends. The germline CDR1 and CDR2 sequences are WSHSY and SAAADI. The CDR3 has 13 residues. CDR3 in DNA: TGCGCCACCTTGAGGGCCTCGGGACAGCCCCAGCATTTT. This sequence encodes CATLRASGQPQHF.

The chain carries TRBV4-1 and TRBJ1-2; D is undetermined. The CDR3 spans 15 residues. Germline V gives CDR1 MGHRA, CDR2 YSYEKL. With 4 bases removed from V and 5 bases from J, the gap between germline ends came to 17 bases. The CDR3 DNA reads TGCGCCAGCAGCCCCCTCCGCAGGCCCACTTATGGCTACACCTTC. Translating gives CASSPLRRPTYGYTF.

The chain uses TRBV27 and TRBJ2-7, with 13 positions matching TRBD2. Germline-derived CDR1 and CDR2 are MNHEY and SMNVEV (reference sequence). Trimming removed 4 bases from V and 3 bases from J; junction bases left unmatched: 6. The CDR3 covers 16 residues. In DNA form, the CDR3 reads TGTGCCAGCAGTTCGCCGGGACTAGCGGGAATCTACGAGCAGTACTTC. This encodes CASSSPGLAGIYEQYF.

This clone was seen a few times. The V gene is TRBV11-2, the J gene TRBJ1-1, with D possibly matching TRBD1 (5 bases). The CDR3 is made up of 15 amino acids. Deletions cut 1 base from V and 1 base from J, with 10 bases between. Germline V gives CDR1 SGHAT, CDR2 FQNNGV. CDR3 region: CASSLGAGQNTEAFF. CDR3 bases: TGTGCCAGCAGCTTAGGGGCAGGACAGAACACTGAAGCTTTCTTT.